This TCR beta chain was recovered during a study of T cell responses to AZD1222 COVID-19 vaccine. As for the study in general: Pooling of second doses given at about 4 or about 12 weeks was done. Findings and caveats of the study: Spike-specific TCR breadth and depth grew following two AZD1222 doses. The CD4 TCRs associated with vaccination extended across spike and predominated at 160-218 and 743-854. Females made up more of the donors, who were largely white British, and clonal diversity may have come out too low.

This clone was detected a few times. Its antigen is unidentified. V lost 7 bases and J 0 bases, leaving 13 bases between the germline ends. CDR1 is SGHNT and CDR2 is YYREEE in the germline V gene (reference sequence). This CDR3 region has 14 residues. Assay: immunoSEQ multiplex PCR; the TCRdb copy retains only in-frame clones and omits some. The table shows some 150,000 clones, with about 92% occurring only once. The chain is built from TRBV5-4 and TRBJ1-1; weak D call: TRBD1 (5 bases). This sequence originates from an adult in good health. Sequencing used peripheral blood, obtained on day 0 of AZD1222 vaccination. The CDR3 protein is CASLGQGLNTEAFF. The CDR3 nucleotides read TGTGCCAGCCTAGGGCAGGGATTGAACACTGAAGCTTTCTTT.